This TCR beta chain was observed in a study of response to subunit inactivated influenza vaccine. Study-wide points: Authors suggested each seasonal influenza vaccination recruits few new T cells.

Trimming shortened V by 4 bases and J by 5 bases, and 16 bases separated the two germline ends. Germline CDR1 is DFQATT and CDR2 is SNEGSKA (reference sequence). The CDR3 extends over 14 amino acids. TCRdb recomputed calls from the RT-PCR reads with MiXCR, one row per CDR3 protein. The sample holds 710,000 or so distinct CDR3 sequences, 15% to 18% seen once. A few counts support this clonotype. Its target is unknown. The receptor was isolated from a man aged 45-65 years who received an inactivated influenza vaccine. Sequencing was performed on PBMCs from blood, taken roughly 12 days after vaccination. The chain couples TRBV20-1 to TRBJ2-3, with no clear D. The CDR3 loop reads CSATLREGGDTQYF. CDR3 nucleotide sequence: TGCAGTGCTACCTTAAGGGAAGGCGGAGATACGCAGTATTTT.